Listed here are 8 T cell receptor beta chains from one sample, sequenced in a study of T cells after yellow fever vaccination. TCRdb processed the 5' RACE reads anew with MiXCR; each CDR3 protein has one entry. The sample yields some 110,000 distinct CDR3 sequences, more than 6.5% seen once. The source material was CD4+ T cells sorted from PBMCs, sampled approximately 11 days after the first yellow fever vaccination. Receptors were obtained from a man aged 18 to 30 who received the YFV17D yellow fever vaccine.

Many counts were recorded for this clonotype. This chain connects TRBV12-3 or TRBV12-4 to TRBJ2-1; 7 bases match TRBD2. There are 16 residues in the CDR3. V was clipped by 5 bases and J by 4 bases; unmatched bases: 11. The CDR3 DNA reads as TGTGCCAGCAGTCCGATGTCTAGCGGCCTATACAATGAGCAGTTCTTC. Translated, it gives CASSPMSSGLYNEQFF.

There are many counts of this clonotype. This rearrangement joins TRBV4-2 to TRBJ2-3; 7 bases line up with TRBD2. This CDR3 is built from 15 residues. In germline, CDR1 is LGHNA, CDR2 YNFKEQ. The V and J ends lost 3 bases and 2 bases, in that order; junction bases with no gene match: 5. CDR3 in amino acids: CASSQGGGNTDTQYF. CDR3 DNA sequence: TGTGCCAGCAGCCAGGGGGGAGGGAACACAGATACGCAGTATTTT.

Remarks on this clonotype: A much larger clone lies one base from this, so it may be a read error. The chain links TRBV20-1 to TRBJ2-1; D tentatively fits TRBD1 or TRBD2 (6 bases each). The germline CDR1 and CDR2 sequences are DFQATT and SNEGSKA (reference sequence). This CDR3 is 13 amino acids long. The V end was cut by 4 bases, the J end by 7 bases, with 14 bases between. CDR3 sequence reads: CSAIGGLGNEQFF. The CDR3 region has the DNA TGCAGTGCTATTGGGGGGCTCGGAAATGAGCAGTTCTTC.

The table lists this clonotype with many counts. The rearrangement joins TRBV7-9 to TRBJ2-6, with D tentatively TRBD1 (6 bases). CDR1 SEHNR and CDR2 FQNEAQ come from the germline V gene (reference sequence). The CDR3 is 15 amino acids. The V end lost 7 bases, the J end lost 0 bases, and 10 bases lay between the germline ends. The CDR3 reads CASTPGVSGANVLTF. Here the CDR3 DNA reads TGTGCCAGCACCCCAGGGGTCTCTGGGGCCAACGTCCTGACTTTC.

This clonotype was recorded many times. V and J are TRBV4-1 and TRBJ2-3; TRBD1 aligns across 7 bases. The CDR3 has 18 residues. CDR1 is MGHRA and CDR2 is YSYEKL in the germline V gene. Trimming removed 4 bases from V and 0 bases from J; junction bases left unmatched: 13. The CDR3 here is CASSRAYRVRGSTDTQYF. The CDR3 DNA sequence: TGCGCCAGCAGCCGAGCCTACAGGGTCAGGGGGAGCACAGATACGCAGTATTTT.

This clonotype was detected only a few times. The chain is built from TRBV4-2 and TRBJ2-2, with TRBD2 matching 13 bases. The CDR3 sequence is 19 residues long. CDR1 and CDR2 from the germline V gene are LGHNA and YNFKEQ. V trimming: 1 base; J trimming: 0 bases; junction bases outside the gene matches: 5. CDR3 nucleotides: TGTGCCAGCAGCCAAGGTCGTGGACTAGCGGGGGCGAACACCGGGGAGCTGTTTTTT. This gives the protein CASSQGRGLAGANTGELFF.

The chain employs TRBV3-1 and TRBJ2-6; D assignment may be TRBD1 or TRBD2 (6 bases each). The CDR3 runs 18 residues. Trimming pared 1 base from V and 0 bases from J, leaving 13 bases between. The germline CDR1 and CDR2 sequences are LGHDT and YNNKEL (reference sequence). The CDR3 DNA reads TGTGCCAGCAGCCAAGTTACGGGGGCCTTCTCTGGGGCCAACGTCCTGACTTTC. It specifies CASSQVTGAFSGANVLTF.

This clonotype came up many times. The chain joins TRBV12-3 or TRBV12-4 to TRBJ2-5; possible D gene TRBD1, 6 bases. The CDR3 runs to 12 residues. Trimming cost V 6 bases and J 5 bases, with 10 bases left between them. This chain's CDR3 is CASRDSKETQYF. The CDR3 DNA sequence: TGTGCCAGCAGGGACAGTAAGGAGACCCAGTACTTC.